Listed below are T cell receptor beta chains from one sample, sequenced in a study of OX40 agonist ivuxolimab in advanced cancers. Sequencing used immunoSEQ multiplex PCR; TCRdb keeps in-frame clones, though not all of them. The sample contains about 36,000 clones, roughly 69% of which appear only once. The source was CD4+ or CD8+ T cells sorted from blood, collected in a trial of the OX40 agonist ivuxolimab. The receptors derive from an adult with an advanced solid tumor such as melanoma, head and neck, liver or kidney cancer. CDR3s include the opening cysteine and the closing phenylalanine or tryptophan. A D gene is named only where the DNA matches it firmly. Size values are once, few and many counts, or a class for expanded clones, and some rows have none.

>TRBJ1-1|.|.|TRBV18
CASSRQDSNTEAFF
TGTGCCAGCTCTCGACAGGACTCGAACACTGAAGCTTTCTTT
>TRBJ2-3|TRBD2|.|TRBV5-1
CASRLAGISDTQYF
TGCGCCAGCAGATTAGCGGGGATCTCAGATACGCAGTATTTT
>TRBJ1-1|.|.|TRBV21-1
CASMLFRGPSPGGTEAFF
TGTGCCAGCATGCTCTTCAGGGGGCCGTCACCCGGGGGCACTGAAGCTTTCTTT
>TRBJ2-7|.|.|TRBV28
CASRLYRGKGGSYEQYF
TGTGCCAGCAGACTATATAGGGGAAAGGGAGGTTCCTACGAGCAGTACTTC
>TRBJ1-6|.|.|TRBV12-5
CASGLGSSPLHF
TGTGCTAGTGGTTTGGGGTCCTCACCCCTCCACTTT
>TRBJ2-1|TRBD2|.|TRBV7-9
CASSHPWWASGVYNEQFF
TGTGCCAGCAGCCACCCATGGTGGGCTAGCGGGGTCTACAATGAGCAGTTCTTC
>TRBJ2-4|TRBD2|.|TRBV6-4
CASMGEAAGGRAKNIQYF
TGTGCCAGCATGGGGGAGGCAGCGGGGGGACGAGCCAAAAACATTCAGTACTTC
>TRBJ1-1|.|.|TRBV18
CASSLIQGRDTEAFF
TGTGCCAGCTCACTTATACAGGGCCGGGACACTGAAGCTTTCTTT
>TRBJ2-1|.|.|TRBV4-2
CASTKGVGNEQFF
TGTGCCAGCACAAAAGGGGTAGGGAATGAGCAGTTCTTC
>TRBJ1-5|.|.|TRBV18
CASSPGSFAGFIYQPQHF
TGTGCCAGCTCACCGGGGTCTTTCGCGGGGTTTATCTATCAGCCCCAGCATTTT
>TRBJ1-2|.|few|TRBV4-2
CASSLESWVRDGYTF
TGTGCCAGCAGCTTGGAGTCCTGGGTTCGCGATGGCTACACCTTC
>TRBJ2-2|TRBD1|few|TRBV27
CASSFRGTGGELFF
TGTGCCAGCAGTTTCAGGGGGACAGGCGGGGAGCTGTTTTTT
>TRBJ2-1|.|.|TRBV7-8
CASSPPWGVYEQFF
TGTGCCAGCAGCCCCCCCTGGGGGGTTTATGAGCAGTTCTTC
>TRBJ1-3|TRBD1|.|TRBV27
CASSLSYDRAISGNTIYF
TGTGCCAGCAGTTTATCCTATGACAGGGCTATCTCTGGAAACACCATATATTTT
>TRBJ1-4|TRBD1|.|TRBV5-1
CASSLGQGPNEKLFF
TGCGCCAGCAGCTTGGGACAGGGACCTAATGAAAAACTGTTTTTT
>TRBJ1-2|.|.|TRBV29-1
CSARQGELWGYTF
TGCAGCGCGCGGCAGGGTGAACTATGGGGCTACACCTTC
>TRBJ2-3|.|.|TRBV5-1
CASSARWKGTDTQYF
TGCGCCAGCAGCGCAAGGTGGAAGGGCACAGATACGCAGTATTTT